The rows below give T cell receptor beta chains drawn from one sample of a study of CD4 T cells in relation to SARS-CoV-2 and coronaviruses. The antigens of these receptors remain unknown. Some clones are missing from TCRdb's copy, which holds only in-frame ones; the method was immunoSEQ multiplex PCR. The repertoire holds tens of thousands of clones, 72% seen once, with about 17% in the top ten. Sequenced sample: CD4+ T cells from PBMCs, cultured in vitro. Receptors originate from a human donor in good health. CDR3s leave out the opening cysteine and the closing phenylalanine or tryptophan.

j_gene	v_gene	CDR3aa
TRBJ1-1	TRBV3-1/TRBV3-2	ASSRGGTQAF
TRBJ1-2	TRBV2	ASSVEGYT
TRBJ1-4	TRBV6-5	ATTGALNEKLF
TRBJ2-7	TRBV12-1	ASSPGQGTYEQY
TRBJ2-2	TRBV2	ASSVGSGRATGELF
TRBJ2-1	TRBV7-7	ASSRDSTNSEQF
TRBJ1-3	TRBV9	ASSVENSGNTIY
TRBJ2-1	TRBV27	ASSLGLAGVGSNEQF
TRBJ2-3	TRBV11-3	ASSKLRGGSTDTQY
TRBJ1-5	TRBV12-5	ASGTGYNQPQH
TRBJ1-2	TRBV6-6	ASSPRRQTNYGYT
TRBJ2-7	TRBV23-1	ASSTRGDGEQY
TRBJ1-4	TRBV7-9	ASSLGLGNEKLF
TRBJ2-5	TRBV6-6	ASSSGLAGETQY
TRBJ2-5	TRBV5-5	ASSLPYRGKTQY
TRBJ1-1	TRBV7-9	ASRAQGPGEAF
TRBJ1-1	TRBV11-1	ASSLPGGASDTEAF
TRBJ1-2	TRBV6-5	ASRGGLSVNYGYT
TRBJ1-3	TRBV6-5	ASSSGEGNTIY
TRBJ1-4	TRBV10-3	AIKSQDEKLF
TRBJ2-7	TRBV10-1	ATLRRGGGPFLAY
TRBJ2-3	TRBV3-1/TRBV3-2	ASSQDLGLAGVVTQY